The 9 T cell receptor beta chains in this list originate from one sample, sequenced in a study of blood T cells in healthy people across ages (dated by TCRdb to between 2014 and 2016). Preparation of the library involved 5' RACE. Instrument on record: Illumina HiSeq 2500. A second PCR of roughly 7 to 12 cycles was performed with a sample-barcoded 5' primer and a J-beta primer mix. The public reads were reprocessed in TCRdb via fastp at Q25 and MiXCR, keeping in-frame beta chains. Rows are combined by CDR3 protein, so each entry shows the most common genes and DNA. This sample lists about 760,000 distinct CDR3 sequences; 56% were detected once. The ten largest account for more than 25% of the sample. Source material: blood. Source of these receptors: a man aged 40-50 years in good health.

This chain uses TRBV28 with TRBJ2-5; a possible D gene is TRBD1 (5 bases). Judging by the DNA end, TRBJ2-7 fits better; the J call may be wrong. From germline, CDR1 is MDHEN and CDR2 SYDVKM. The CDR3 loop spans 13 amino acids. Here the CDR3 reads CATSTPPGFEQYF. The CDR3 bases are TGTGCCACCTCTACTCCTCCAGGGTTCGAGCAGTACTTC.

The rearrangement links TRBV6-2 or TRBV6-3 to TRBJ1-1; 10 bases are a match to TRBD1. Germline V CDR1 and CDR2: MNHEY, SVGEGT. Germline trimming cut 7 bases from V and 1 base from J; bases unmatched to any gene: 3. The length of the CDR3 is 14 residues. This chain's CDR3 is CASTWTGGNTEAFF. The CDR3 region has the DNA TGTGCCAGCACCTGGACAGGGGGGAACACTGAAGCTTTCTTT.

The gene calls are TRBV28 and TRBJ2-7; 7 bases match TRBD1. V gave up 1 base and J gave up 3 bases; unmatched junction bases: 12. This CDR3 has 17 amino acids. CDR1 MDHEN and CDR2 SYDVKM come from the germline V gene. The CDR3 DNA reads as TGTGCCAGCAGTTTATCCTTGGGGGCGACAGGGCGCTACGAGCAGTACTTC. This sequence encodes CASSLSLGATGRYEQYF. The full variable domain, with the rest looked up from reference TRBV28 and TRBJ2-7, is DVKVTQSSRYLVKRTGEKVFLECVQDMDHENMFWYRQDPGLGLRLIYFSYDVKMKEKGDIPEGYSVSREKKERFSLILESASTNQTSMYLCASSLSLGATGRYEQYFGPGTRLTVT.

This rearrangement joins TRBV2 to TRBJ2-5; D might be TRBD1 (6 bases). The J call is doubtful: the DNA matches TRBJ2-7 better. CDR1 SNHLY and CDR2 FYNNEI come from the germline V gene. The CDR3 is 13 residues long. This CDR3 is CASSGDNLNEQYF. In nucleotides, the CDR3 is TGTGCCAGCAGTGGGGACAACCTTAACGAGCAGTACTTC.

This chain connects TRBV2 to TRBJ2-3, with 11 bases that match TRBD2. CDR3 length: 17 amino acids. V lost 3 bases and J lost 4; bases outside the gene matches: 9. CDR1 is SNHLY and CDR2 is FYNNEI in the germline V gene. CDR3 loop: CASSEQGTGLAADTQYF. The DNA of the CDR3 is TGTGCCAGCAGTGAGCAAGGGACGGGACTAGCGGCAGATACGCAGTATTTT.

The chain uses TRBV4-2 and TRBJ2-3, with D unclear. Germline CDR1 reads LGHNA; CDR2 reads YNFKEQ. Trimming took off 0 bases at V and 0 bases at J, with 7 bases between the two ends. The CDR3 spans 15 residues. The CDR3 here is CASSQEGESTDTQYF. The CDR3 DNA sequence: TGTGCCAGCAGCCAAGAGGGCGAGAGCACAGATACGCAGTATTTT.

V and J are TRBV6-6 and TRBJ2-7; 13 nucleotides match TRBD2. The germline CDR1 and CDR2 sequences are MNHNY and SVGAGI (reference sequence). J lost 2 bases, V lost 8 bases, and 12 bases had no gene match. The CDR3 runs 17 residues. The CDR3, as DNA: TGTGCCAGCCCATCCCCACTAGCGGGAGGGAGGGCCTACGAGCAGTACTTC. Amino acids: CASPSPLAGGRAYEQYF.

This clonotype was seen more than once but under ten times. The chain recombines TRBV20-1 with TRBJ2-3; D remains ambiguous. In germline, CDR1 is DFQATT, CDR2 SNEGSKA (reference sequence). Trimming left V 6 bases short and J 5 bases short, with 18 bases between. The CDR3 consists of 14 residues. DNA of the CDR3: TGCAGTGCGCTGTATAGGGCCTCAATAGATACGCAGTATTTT. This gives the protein CSALYRASIDTQYF.

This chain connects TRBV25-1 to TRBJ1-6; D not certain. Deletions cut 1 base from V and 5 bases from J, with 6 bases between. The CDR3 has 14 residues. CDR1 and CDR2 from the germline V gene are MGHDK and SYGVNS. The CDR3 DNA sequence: TGTGCCAGCAGTGAATTGGGGAATAATTCACCCCTCCACTTT. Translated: CASSELGNNSPLHF.